This T cell receptor beta chain was observed in a study of T cells in Graves' hyperthyroidism and ophthalmopathy. Looked up from germline, CDR1 is LGHNA and CDR2 is YSLEER. The CDR3 is made up of 16 amino acids. V lost 0 bases and J lost 2; bases outside the gene matches: 7. There were TCR beta CDR3 regions amplified from RNA transcripts. The HTBI set primed first-round TCR CDR3 RT-PCR. TCRdb recomputed calls from the multiplex PCR reads with MiXCR, one row per CDR3 protein. Of nearly 750,000 distinct CDR3 sequences in the sample, 30% to 40% were seen once. The chain recombines TRBV4-3 with TRBJ2-7; TRBD2 matches 7 bases. The receptor was isolated from a woman in her thirties or forties with Graves' hyperthyroidism. The sample consisted of blood. Here the CDR3 DNA reads TGCGCCAGCAGCCAAGATCCAGCGGGGATCCCCTACGAGCAGTACTTC. It translates to CASSQDPAGIPYEQYF.